This paragraph covers one T cell receptor beta chain sequence. Its antigen target is currently unknown. There are no base qualities to consult, and no much larger clone falls within one base. Patients with autoimmune disease history or receiving systemic immunosuppression were excluded from the trial. Peripheral blood for TCR sequencing was collected from all dose cohorts at baseline, on cycle 4 day 1, and on cycle 7 day 1. Samples came from an open-label, multicenter, first-in-human phase I dose-escalation trial of ivuxolimab. Adults with locally advanced or metastatic head and neck squamous cell, hepatocellular, melanoma or renal cell carcinoma were enrolled in the trial. Before TCR sequencing, CD4+ T cells and CD8+ T cells from peripheral blood were sorted into separate populations. The sample comes from a study of OX40 agonist ivuxolimab in advanced cancers. In the study overall: Ivuxolimab was an agonistic, fully human IgG2 monoclonal antibody directed against OX40 (CD134), a costimulatory receptor. Intravenous ivuxolimab was administered to patients every 2 weeks at six dose levels: 0.01, 0.1, 0.3, 1.5, 3 and 10 mg/kg. Among the 50 to 55 dose-escalation patients, about 19 had hepatocellular carcinoma, about 15 melanoma, 9 renal cell carcinoma and 9 head and neck cancer. In the dose-escalation cohort, 82.7% of patients were male, and the mean age was roughly 60 years, with a range of roughly 20 to 80. Prior anti-PD-1, anti-PD-L1 or anti-CTLA-4 therapy was permitted, and checkpoint inhibitors had been received by roughly 40% of dose-escalation patients. Partial responses were achieved by three dose-escalation patients, of whom one had hepatocellular carcinoma and two had cutaneous melanoma. Peripheral TCRbeta sequencing was intended to test whether TCR sequence diversity was altered and clonal T-cell expansion was caused by ivuxolimab. The paper covers the monotherapy dose-escalation part of the phase I ivuxolimab trial, which included N ≈ 57 patients.

Genomic DNA was extracted from sorted cells for sequencing of the TCRbeta CDR3 region. The immunoSEQ Assay was used to sequence the TCRbeta CDR3 regions. TCRdb limited this immuneACCESS table to in-frame rearrangements with V and J called. A share of clones is missing; checked studies link under half to unresolved V genes, and the rest is unexplained. The sample contains around 58,000 clones, around 88% of them found a single time. About 12% of the sample is taken by the ten largest. Here is what the overall study found, with its caveats: In the 0.1-3.0 mg/kg groups, partial responders had among the lowest normalized peripheral clonal expansion, particularly in CD8+ T cells. Low levels of normalized T-cell clonal expansion were also seen in some patients who did not respond. Clonal expansion of both CD4+ and CD8+ blood T cells was observed from baseline to week 6 at doses 0.1 to 3.0 mg/kg. On average, CD8+ T cells showed more expanded clones than CD4+ T cells after ivuxolimab. Which antigens the clonally expanded peripheral T cells were specific for was not determined.

Sequences were derived from CD4+ or CD8+ T cells sorted from blood, sampled in a trial of the OX40 agonist ivuxolimab. This clonotype originated in an adult with an advanced solid tumor such as melanoma, head and neck, liver or kidney cancer.

The CDR3 protein: CASSYSMGPSSYEQYF. The DNA sequence is given as TGTGCCAGCAGTTACTCGATGGGACCTAGCTCCTACGAGCAGTACTTC. The sequence joins TRBV6-5 to TRBJ2-7; the D segment is perhaps TRBD1 or TRBD2, each sharing 5 matched bases. A distance of 12 bases separates the germline ends of V and J, which lose 0 bases and 0 bases respectively. The CDR3 runs 16 amino acids, cysteine and phenylalanine included. Only CDR3 DNA remains: 48 bases, in frame from the first base. From a lookup of the germline V gene, CDR1 and CDR2 are MNHEY and SVGAGI.